A selection of T cell receptor beta chains follows, all from one sample in a study of OX40 agonist ivuxolimab in advanced cancers. Generated by immunoSEQ multiplex PCR, the TCRdb table keeps only in-frame clones and is missing some. Here the sample spans about 90,000 clones, approximately 90% being singletons. The material was CD4+ or CD8+ T cells sorted from blood, obtained in a trial of the OX40 agonist ivuxolimab. Source of these receptors: an adult with an advanced solid tumor such as melanoma, head and neck, liver or kidney cancer. The CDR3 runs from the conserved cysteine through the conserved F or W. The D gene is left open where the match is weak.

TRBV7-2	TRBD1	TRBJ1-2	TGTGCCAGCAGCGGAACAGGGGCCAACTATGGCTACACCTTC	CASSGTGANYGYTF
TRBV11-2	TRBD2	TRBJ2-5	TGTGCCAGCAGCTTATGGTTGGCGGGAGTGCAGTACTTC	CASSLWLAGVQYF
TRBV6-6	.	TRBJ2-7	TGTGCCAGCAGTTACTCGATTGGGGTGGGGGAGCAGTACTTC	CASSYSIGVGEQYF
TRBV29-1	.	TRBJ1-5	TGCAGCGTTGGCGAAGGACAGCCTTTTAGCAATCAGCCCCAGCATTTT	CSVGEGQPFSNQPQHF
TRBV2	.	TRBJ2-7	TGTGCCAGCAGAGTGGCCTCCGGCTCCGAGCAGTACTTC	CASRVASGSEQYF
TRBV5-1	.	TRBJ1-6	TGCGCCAGCAGCCCTGGGGGGGGATTCAATTCACCCCTCCACTTT	CASSPGGGFNSPLHF
TRBV28	.	TRBJ2-7	TGTGCCAGCAGGGTCGACCGCAGAGAGCAGTACTTC	CASRVDRREQYF
TRBV9	TRBD2	TRBJ2-1	TGTGCCAGCAGCGTAGGTAGCGGGAGTAACAATGAGCAGTTCTTC	CASSVGSGSNNEQFF
TRBV14	.	TRBJ1-5	TGTGCCAGCAGCCTAGGTTTTCAAGGGCCCCAGCATTTT	CASSLGFQGPQHF
TRBV5-4	.	TRBJ2-3	TGTGCCAGCAGCTTGGGAGGGACTTTGTACACAGATACGCAGTATTTT	CASSLGGTLYTDTQYF
TRBV5-1	.	TRBJ1-2	TGCGCCAGCAGCTCTCAACTGGACGGAATAGCTAACTATGGCTACACCTTC	CASSSQLDGIANYGYTF
TRBV11-2	.	TRBJ2-3	TGTGCCAGCAGTCGACGGAGCACAGATACGCAGTATTTT	CASSRRSTDTQYF
TRBV28	.	TRBJ1-5	TGTGCCAGCAGTTTGGGCAATCAGCCCCAGCATTTT	CASSLGNQPQHF
TRBV28	.	TRBJ1-2	TGTGCCAGCAGTTGGGAGTGGGGCTACACCTTC	CASSWEWGYTF